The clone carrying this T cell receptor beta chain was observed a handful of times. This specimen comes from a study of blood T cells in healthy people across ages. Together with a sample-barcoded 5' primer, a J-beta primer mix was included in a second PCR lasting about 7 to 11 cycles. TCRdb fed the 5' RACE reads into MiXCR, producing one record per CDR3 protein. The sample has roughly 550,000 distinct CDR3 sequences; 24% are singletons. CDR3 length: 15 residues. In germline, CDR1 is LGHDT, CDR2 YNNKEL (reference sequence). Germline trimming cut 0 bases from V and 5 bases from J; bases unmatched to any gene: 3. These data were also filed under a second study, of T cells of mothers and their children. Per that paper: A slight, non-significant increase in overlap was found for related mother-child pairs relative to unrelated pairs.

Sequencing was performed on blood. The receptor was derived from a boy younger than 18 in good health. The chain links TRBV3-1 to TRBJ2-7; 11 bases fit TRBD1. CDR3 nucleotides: TGTGCCAGCAGCCAAGAGGGACAGGGGGTCAACGAGCAGTACTTC. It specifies CASSQEGQGVNEQYF.